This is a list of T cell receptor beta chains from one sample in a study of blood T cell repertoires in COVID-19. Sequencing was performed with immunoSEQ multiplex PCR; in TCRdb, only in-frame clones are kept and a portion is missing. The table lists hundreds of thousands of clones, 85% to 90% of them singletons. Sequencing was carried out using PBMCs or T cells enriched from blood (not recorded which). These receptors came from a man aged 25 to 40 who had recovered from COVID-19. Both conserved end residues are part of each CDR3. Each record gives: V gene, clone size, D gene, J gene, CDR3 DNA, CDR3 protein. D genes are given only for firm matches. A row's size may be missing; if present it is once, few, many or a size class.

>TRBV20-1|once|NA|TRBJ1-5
TGCAGTGCTAGTACAGGGTCTAGCAATCAGCCCCAGCATTTT
CSASTGSSNQPQHF
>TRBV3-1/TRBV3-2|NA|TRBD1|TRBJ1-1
TGTGCCAGCAGCCAACGACAGGGGGACACTGAAGCTTTCTTT
CASSQRQGDTEAFF
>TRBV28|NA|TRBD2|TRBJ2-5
TGTGCCAGCAGTCGACCCGGACTAGCGGGAGGGGGAGAGACCCAGTACTTC
CASSRPGLAGGGETQYF
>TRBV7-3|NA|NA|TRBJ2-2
TGTGCCAGCAGCCTGGGCTCTTTCGGGGAGCTGTTTTTT
CASSLGSFGELFF
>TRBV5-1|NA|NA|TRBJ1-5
TGCGCCAGCAGCTTTGATAGCGCTCAGCCCCAGCATTTT
CASSFDSAQPQHF
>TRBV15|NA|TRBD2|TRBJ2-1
TGTGCCACCCGGACTAGCGGGAGTTCGGACAATGAGCAGTTCTTC
CATRTSGSSDNEQFF
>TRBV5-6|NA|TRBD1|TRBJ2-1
TGTGCCAGCAGCAAAAACAGGGGAAGTCTATCCTACAATGAGCAGTTCTTC
CASSKNRGSLSYNEQFF
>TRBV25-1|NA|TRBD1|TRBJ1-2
TGTGCCAGCAGTGCTGGACAGGGTACGGCGTCGGGCTACACCTTC
CASSAGQGTASGYTF
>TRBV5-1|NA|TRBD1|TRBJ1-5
TGCGCCAGCAGCCCGGGGACAGGTAGCAATCAGCCCCAGCATTTT
CASSPGTGSNQPQHF
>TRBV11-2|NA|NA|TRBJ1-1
TGTGCCAGCAGCTTAGACAGGGCGGGGGGCACTGAAGCTTTCTTT
CASSLDRAGGTEAFF
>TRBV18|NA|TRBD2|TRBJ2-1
TGTGCCAGCTCAATACAGGGCGGGGGGTATGAGCAGTTCTTC
CASSIQGGGYEQFF
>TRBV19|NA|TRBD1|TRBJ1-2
TGTGCCAGTAGCCACAGGGGGCGAGGCTACACCTTC
CASSHRGRGYTF
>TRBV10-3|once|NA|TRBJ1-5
TGTGCCATCAGTGAGTCGATCACAGGTAATCAGCCCCAGCATTTT
CAISESITGNQPQHF
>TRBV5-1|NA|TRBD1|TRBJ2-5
TGCGCCAGCAGCCCCGGGACAGCTCAAGAGACCCAGTACTTC
CASSPGTAQETQYF
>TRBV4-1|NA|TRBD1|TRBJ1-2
TGCGCCAGCAGCCGAACAGGGGGCGCGGATGGCTACACCTTC
CASSRTGGADGYTF
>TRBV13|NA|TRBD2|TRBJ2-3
TGTGCCACTGCCCCCCCAGGGGTCGGTAGCGGGGGGGGGTATTTT
CATAPPGVGSGGGYF
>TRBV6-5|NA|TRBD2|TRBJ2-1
TGTGCCAGCAGACCCGGGACTACGAACAATGAGCAGTTCTTC
CASRPGTTNNEQFF
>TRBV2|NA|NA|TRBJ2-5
TGTGCCAGCAGTGAAACGGGAGCAGAGACCCAGTACTTC
CASSETGAETQYF
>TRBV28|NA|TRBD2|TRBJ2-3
TGTGCCAGTACATCCTGGGGACTAGCGGTACCAGATACGCAGTATTTT
CASTSWGLAVPDTQYF
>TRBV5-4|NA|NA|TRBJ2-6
TGTGCCAGCAGCTTGGTTCTGTCTGGGGCCAACGTCCTGACTTTC
CASSLVLSGANVLTF
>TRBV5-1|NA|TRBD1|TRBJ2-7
TGCGCCAGCAGCGCCCTGGGACAGGGAACGGCTGACTTC
CASSALGQGTADF
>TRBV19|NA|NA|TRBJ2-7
TGTGCCAGTAGTATATCAGGGGCCGACGAGCAGTACTTC
CASSISGADEQYF
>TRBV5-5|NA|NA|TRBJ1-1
TGTGCCAGCAGCTTGGTTCAGGGTGGAACTGAAGCTTTCTTT
CASSLVQGGTEAFF
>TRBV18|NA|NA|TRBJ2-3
TGTGCCAGCTCACCCTACACCGCCCAGGGAAGCACAGATACGCAGTATTTT
CASSPYTAQGSTDTQYF